This TCR beta chain was obtained from a study of T cell responses to AZD1222 COVID-19 vaccine. Sequencing used immunoSEQ multiplex PCR; TCRdb keeps in-frame clones, though not all of them. The sample lists about 140,000 clones, around 84% seen once, with roughly 5.1% in the top ten. This CDR3 comprises 18 residues. Germline CDR1 LNHDA, CDR2 SQIVND (reference sequence). V was shortened by 4 bases and J by 3 bases, with 22 bases between the two germline ends. This receptor was taken from an adult who received the AZD1222 COVID-19 vaccine. The sample here was peripheral blood, taken 28 days after the second AZD1222 dose. This chain connects TRBV19 to TRBJ2-1, with a weak D call TRBD1 (6 bases). CDR3 nucleotide sequence: TGTGCCAGTAGTAGCGCTCCGGGACACAAATATGGCTACAATGAGCAGTTCTTC. It yields the protein CASSSAPGHKYGYNEQFF.